This is a list of T cell receptor beta chains from one sample in a study of T cells expressing NK-cell markers. TCRdb re-called the 5' RACE reads; one entry per CDR3 protein, DNA not given. The record lists a few hundred thousand distinct CDR3 sequences, of which the ten most abundant hold almost 1.5%. Material: blood T cells: a sorted CD56 or NKG2C T cell subset, CD4+ or CD8+ T cells, or bulk PBMC T cells (not recorded which). All receptors come from a woman aged 50 to 60 in good health. Both conserved end residues are part of each CDR3. Fields, in order: V gene, J gene, CDR3 protein.

V: TRBV7-7
J: TRBJ2-7
CDR3: CASSKGQLYEQYF

V: TRBV11-3
J: TRBJ2-5
CDR3: CASTTRAPTETQYF

V: TRBV27
J: TRBJ2-5
CDR3: CASSSHWIAGGPPKETQYF

V: TRBV6-1
J: TRBJ1-5
CDR3: CASSEWGVGNQPQHF

V: TRBV5-1
J: TRBJ2-7
CDR3: CASSSRTSGGEQYF

V: TRBV14
J: TRBJ2-3
CDR3: CASSNWGVPDTQYF

V: TRBV12-3/TRBV12-4
J: TRBJ2-3
CDR3: CVAGYTDTQYF

V: TRBV20-1
J: TRBJ2-1
CDR3: CSASEEASSNLEQFF

V: TRBV5-1
J: TRBJ2-4
CDR3: CASSLEGTGKNIQYF

V: TRBV10-3
J: TRBJ2-1
CDR3: CATSNGYNEQFF

V: TRBV5-1
J: TRBJ2-3
CDR3: CASSSGQVLGPSTDTQYF